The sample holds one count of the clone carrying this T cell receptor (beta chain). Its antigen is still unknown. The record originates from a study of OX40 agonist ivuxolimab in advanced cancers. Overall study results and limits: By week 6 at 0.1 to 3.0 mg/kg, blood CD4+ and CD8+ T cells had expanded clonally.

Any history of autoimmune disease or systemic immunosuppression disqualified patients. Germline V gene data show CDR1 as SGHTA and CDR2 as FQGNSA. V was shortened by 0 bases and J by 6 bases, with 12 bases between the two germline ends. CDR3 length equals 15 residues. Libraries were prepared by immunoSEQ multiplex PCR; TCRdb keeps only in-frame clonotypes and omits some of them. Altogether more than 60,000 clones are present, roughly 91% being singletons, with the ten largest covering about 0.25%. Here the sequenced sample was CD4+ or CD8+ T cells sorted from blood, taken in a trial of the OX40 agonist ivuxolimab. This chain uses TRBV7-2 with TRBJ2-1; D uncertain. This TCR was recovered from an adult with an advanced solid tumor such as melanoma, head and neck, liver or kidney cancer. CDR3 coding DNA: TGTGCCAGCAGCTTAGCAGGTCCCACGACCAATGAGCAGTTCTTC. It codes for CASSLAGPTTNEQFF. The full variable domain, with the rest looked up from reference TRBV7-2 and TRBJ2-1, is GAGVSQSPSNKVTEKGKDVELRCDPISGHTALYWYRQSLGQGLEFLIYFQGNSAPDKSGLPSDRFSAERTGGSVSTLTIQRTQQEDSAVYLCASSLAGPTTNEQFFGPGTRLTVL.